This section outlines one TCR beta chain sequence together with its context. The data derive from a study of blood T cell repertoires in COVID-19. The wider study: Donors in the United States, Italy and Spain gave samples during acute or convalescent COVID-19. T cells, B-cell-depleted T cells, or PBMCs provided the cDNA or gDNA that served as material.

Original methodology: Reference gene primers were amplified, and this amplification served to estimate nucleated cell counts. Only in-frame clones appear in the TCRdb table, and some are missing; sequencing was by immunoSEQ multiplex PCR. V and J calls and clone size come straight from that table; D and trimming were deduced from the DNA. The sample includes some 75,000 clones, roughly four fifths seen only once; the top ten take 15% to 20%. CDR3 size: 13 residues. CDR1 and CDR2 (germline): MGHDK, SYGVNS. Trimming at V came to 1 base and at J to 6 bases, leaving 2 bases not matched to a gene. The TCR comes from an elderly woman with active or convalescent COVID-19. Sequencing input: peripheral blood. J is TRBJ2-7 and V is TRBV25-1, with 8 bases matching TRBD1. The CDR3 loop is CASSESDRAEQYF. In DNA form, the CDR3 reads TGTGCCAGCAGTGAATCGGACAGGGCCGAGCAGTACTTC.